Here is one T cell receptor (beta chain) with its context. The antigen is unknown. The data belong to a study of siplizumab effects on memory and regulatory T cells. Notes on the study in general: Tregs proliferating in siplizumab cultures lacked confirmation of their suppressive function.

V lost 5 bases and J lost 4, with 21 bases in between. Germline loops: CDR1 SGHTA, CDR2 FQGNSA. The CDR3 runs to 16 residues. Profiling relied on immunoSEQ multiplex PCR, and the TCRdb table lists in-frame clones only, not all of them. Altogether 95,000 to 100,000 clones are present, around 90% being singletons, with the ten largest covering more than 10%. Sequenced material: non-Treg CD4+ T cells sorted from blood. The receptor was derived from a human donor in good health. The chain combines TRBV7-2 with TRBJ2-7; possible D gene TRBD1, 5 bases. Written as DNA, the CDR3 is TGTGCCAGCAGCCAAACCCCGATGCCAGGGTTTTACGAGCAGTACTTC. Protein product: CASSQTPMPGFYEQYF. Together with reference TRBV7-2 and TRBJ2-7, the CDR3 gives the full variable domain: GAGVSQSPSNKVTEKGKDVELRCDPISGHTALYWYRQSLGQGLEFLIYFQGNSAPDKSGLPSDRFSAERTGGSVSTLTIQRTQQEDSAVYLCASSQTPMPGFYEQYFGPGTRLTVT.